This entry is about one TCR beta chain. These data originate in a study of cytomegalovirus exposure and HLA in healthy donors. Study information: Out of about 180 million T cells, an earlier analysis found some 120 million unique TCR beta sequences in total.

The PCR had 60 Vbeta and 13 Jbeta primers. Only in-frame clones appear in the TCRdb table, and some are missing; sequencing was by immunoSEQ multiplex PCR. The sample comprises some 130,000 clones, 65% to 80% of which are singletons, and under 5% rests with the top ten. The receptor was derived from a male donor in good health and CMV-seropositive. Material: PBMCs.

The DNA of the CDR3 is TGTGCCAGCAGCTCCTGTTGGGGAGCGGGTGCCCCTAGATGGGCCAAAAACATTCAGTACTTC. Translating it yields CASSSCWGAGAPRWAKNIQYF. The rearrangement uses TRBV7-7 and TRBJ2-4; D is possibly TRBD2 (6 bases). This CDR3 region has 21 residues. The germline V gene encodes CDR1 SSHAT and CDR2 FNYEAQ (reference sequence). Trimming shortened V by 4 bases and J by 1 base, and 29 bases separated the two germline ends. The full variable domain, rest sourced from reference TRBV7-7 and TRBJ2-4, is GAGVSQSPRYKVTKRGQDVTLRCDPISSHATLYWYQQALGQGPEFLTYFNYEAQPDKSGLPSDRFSAERPEGSISTLTIQRTEQRDSAMYRCASSSCWGAGAPRWAKNIQYFGAGTRLSVL.